What follows are 27 T cell receptor beta chains derived from one specimen sequenced in a study of blood T cells in healthy people across ages (dated by TCRdb to 2014 to 2015). The library was built by means of 5' RACE. Sequencing instrument: Illumina HiSeq 2500. A second PCR of roughly 7 to 11 cycles was performed with a sample-barcoded 5' primer and a J-beta primer mix. Through fastp at Q25 and MiXCR, TCRdb rebuilt clones from the public reads, retaining in-frame beta chains. A single entry per CDR3 protein holds the most common genes and DNA from its merged rows. Across this sample there are 710,000 or so distinct CDR3 sequences, with about 30% seen only once. The biggest ten clones account for approximately 15% of the sample. Sequenced input: blood. Every receptor here comes from a woman aged 80 or over in good health. Donor details come from another sample of the same person, matched by shared clones.

This clonotype was picked up a small number of times. A much more abundant neighbour one base away suggests this may be a read error. The CDR3 DNA reads as TGTGCCAGCAGCACTCTAGTAGTGGAGTACACAGATACGCAGTATTTT. This translates into CASSTLVVEYTDTQYF. The chain employs TRBV7-6 and TRBJ2-3, with D hard to call. This CDR3 is built from 16 residues. From germline, CDR1 is SGHVS and CDR2 FNYEAQ. V lost 5 bases, J lost 2 bases, and 17 bases lay in between.

As for this clonotype: This may stem from a read error, because a much larger clone lies one nucleotide away. The genes are TRBV2 and TRBJ2-1; 8 positions agree with TRBD1. With the DNA end fitting TRBJ2-7 better, the J assignment may be wrong. Per germline, CDR1 SNHLY and CDR2 FYNNEI. The CDR3 is 14 residues long. The CDR3 nucleotides are TGTGCCAGCAGTGAACAGGGGGCTTACAATGAGCAGTACTTC. The encoded protein is CASSEQGAYNEQYF.

This clonotype has at least ten counts. This sequence joins TRBV25-1 and TRBJ2-7; D is undetermined. The V gene's germline CDR1 is MGHDK and CDR2 SYGVNS. The CDR3 sequence is 11 residues long. V was shortened by 3 bases and J by 5 bases, with 5 bases between the two germline ends. The CDR3 DNA reads TGTGCCAGCAGTGATTTCAACGAGCAGTACTTC. Amino acids: CASSDFNEQYF.

This clonotype occurred many times. The V and J genes are TRBV6-2 or TRBV6-3 and TRBJ2-7; 7 bases fit TRBD1. Germline CDR1 and CDR2: MNHEY and SVGEGT. With 2 bases clipped from V and 12 bases from J, the junction kept 7 bases outside the gene matches. This CDR3 comprises 12 residues. The CDR3 DNA reads TGTGCCAGCAGTTACCCCGACAGGGCCTGGTACTTC. It yields the protein CASSYPDRAWYF.

This clonotype was seen once. The chain has TRBV7-2 and TRBJ2-5; D might be TRBD2 (6 bases). The CDR3 is 16 residues long. The V gene lost 7 bases and the J gene lost 5 bases, with 23 bases spanning the gap. Germline V CDR1 and CDR2: SGHTA, FQGNSA. In nucleotides, the CDR3 is TGTGCCAGCAATCCAAGTCGCGGGGCCGGGCTGGAGACCCAGTACTTC. Translating gives CASNPSRGAGLETQYF.

This clonotype was detected ten times or more. The gene calls are TRBV20-1 and TRBJ2-1, with 9 bases aligning to TRBD1. Trimming at V came to 0 bases and at J to 6 bases, leaving 6 bases not matched to a gene. This CDR3 contains 15 residues. In germline, CDR1 is DFQATT, CDR2 SNEGSKA (reference sequence). CDR3: CSARDHRGPRNEQFF. The CDR3, as DNA: TGCAGTGCTAGAGACCACAGGGGGCCCCGCAATGAGCAGTTCTTC.

There are many counts of this clonotype. The rearrangement uses TRBV24-1 and TRBJ2-7; the D gene is possibly TRBD2 (5 bases). The CDR3 is made up of 11 amino acids. Germline loops: CDR1 KGHDR, CDR2 SFDVKD. V was shortened by 9 bases and J by 4 bases, with 9 bases between the two germline ends. The CDR3 coding sequence is TGTGCCACCGCCGGGGAATACGAGCAGTACTTC. This gives the protein CATAGEYEQYF.

This clonotype was detected many times. The CDR3 spells CASSPRERQSNANEQFF. The DNA for the CDR3 is TGTGCCAGCAGTCCTCGGGAGCGACAGTCAAATGCGAATGAGCAGTTCTTC. This rearrangement joins TRBV6-5 to TRBJ2-1, with D possibly being TRBD2 (6 bases). Trimming took 5 bases from V and 7 from J, leaving 24 bases between them. The CDR3 extends over 17 amino acids. CDR1 is MNHEY, CDR2 SVGAGI, per germline.

At least ten counts were recorded for this clonotype. V is TRBV3-1 and J is TRBJ2-5, with D unclear. Germline V gene sequence: CDR1 LGHDT, CDR2 YNNKEL (reference sequence). Deletions cut 0 bases from V and 0 bases from J, with 2 bases between. The CDR3 consists of 13 residues. CDR3 sequence reads: CASSQEYQETQYF. The DNA for the CDR3 is TGTGCCAGCAGCCAAGAGTACCAAGAGACCCAGTACTTC.

This clonotype showed up just a few times. This may stem from a read error, because a much larger clone lies one nucleotide away. This rearrangement joins TRBV20-1 to TRBJ2-1; D call uncertain. Looked up from germline, CDR1 is DFQATT and CDR2 is SNEGSKA (reference sequence). The CDR3 runs to 12 residues. The germline V and J ends were trimmed by 6 bases and 13 bases, with 19 bases remaining between them. CDR3 sequence reads: CSAKGGPETQFF. For the CDR3, the DNA is TGCAGTGCCAAGGGTGGGCCAGAGACCCAGTTCTTC.

A few counts support this clonotype. A read error may explain this, as a much larger clone is one base away. This chain joins TRBV7-2 and TRBJ2-7; D not resolved. The CDR3 has 15 residues. V was trimmed by 7 bases and J by 7 bases, leaving 23 bases between them. The germline CDR1 and CDR2 sequences are SGHTA and FQGNSA. DNA of the CDR3: TGTGCCAGCACCCCGGGCAACCCAACCTACAATGAGCAGTACTTC. Protein: CASTPGNPTYNEQYF.

Notes on this clonotype: With a much larger clone just one base away, this may be a read error. The chain couples TRBV7-9 to TRBJ2-7; D remains ambiguous. CDR1 and CDR2 (germline): SEHNR, FQNEAQ (reference sequence). The V and J ends lost 2 bases and 12 bases respectively, with 17 bases between them. The CDR3 spans 13 residues. For the CDR3, the DNA is TGTGCCAGCAGCTTAAGTGGAGACCCAAGCTTGTACTTC. Translated, it gives CASSLSGDPSLYF.

The J gene is TRBJ2-1, the V gene TRBV14; 8 bases are a match to TRBD1. CDR1 and CDR2 from the germline V gene are SGHDN and FVKESK. The CDR3 covers 15 residues. V shed 3 bases, J shed 2 bases, and the junction held 3 bases outside the gene matches. CDR3 sequence: CASSQLRGPYNEQFF. Here the CDR3 DNA reads TGTGCCAGCAGCCAGCTCAGGGGGCCCTACAATGAGCAGTTCTTC.

This clonotype was seen at least ten times. This chain links TRBV4-3 with TRBJ1-2; TRBD1 matches at 7 bases. The CDR3 has 15 residues. Germline V gene lookup returns CDR1 LGHNA and CDR2 YSLEER. V gave up 0 bases and J gave up 4 bases; unmatched junction bases: 5. This chain's CDR3 is CASSQDDRAFYGYTF. CDR3 DNA: TGCGCCAGCAGCCAAGATGACAGGGCATTCTATGGCTACACCTTC.

This clonotype was counted once. The chain joins TRBV6-5 to TRBJ2-1; TRBD2 is a possible D gene (6 bases). Trimming shortened V by 0 bases and J by 9 bases, and 27 bases separated the two germline ends. CDR1 and CDR2 (germline): MNHEY, SVGAGI. This CDR3 contains 19 residues. The CDR3 bases are TGTGCCAGCAGTTACTCGAACCCGGGCAGGGCAATGTCGGGGGTTGAGCAGTTCTTC. This codes for CASSYSNPGRAMSGVEQFF.

The CDR3 loop is CSARDAGTAKGEDTQYF. The CDR3 region has the DNA TGCAGTGCTAGAGATGCCGGGACTGCAAAAGGAGAAGATACGCAGTATTTT. The genes are TRBV20-1 and TRBJ2-3; tentative D call: TRBD2 (6 bases). The CDR3 consists of 17 residues. Germline CDR1 and CDR2: DFQATT and SNEGSKA (reference sequence). The V end lost 0 bases, the J end lost 5 bases, and 21 bases lay between the germline ends.

As for this clonotype: Since a much larger clone is just one base distant, this may be a read error. V is TRBV7-9 and J is TRBJ2-5; D is tentatively TRBD1 or TRBD2 (5 bases each). Per germline, CDR1 SEHNR and CDR2 FQNEAQ (reference sequence). The V gene lost 1 base and the J gene lost 11 bases, with 20 bases spanning the gap. The CDR3 length is 15 residues. CDR3 in amino acids: CASSLEGRSYNEQYF. The CDR3 DNA sequence: TGTGCCAGCAGCTTAGAGGGACGGTCCTACAATGAGCAGTACTTC.

The J gene is TRBJ2-2, the V gene TRBV7-8; 8 bases align to TRBD2. The germline V gene encodes CDR1 SGHVS and CDR2 FQNEAQ. The CDR3 has 17 amino acids. Losses at the gene ends were 5 bases for V and 0 bases for J; bases not matched to a gene: 8. The CDR3 sequence: CASSPPAGAPNTGELFF. CDR3 DNA: TGTGCCAGCAGCCCCCCAGCGGGGGCTCCGAACACCGGGGAGCTGTTTTTT.

This clonotype was seen at least ten times. The rearrangement joins TRBV3-1 to TRBJ2-3; 8 nucleotides align to TRBD1. Trimming cost V 5 bases and J 3 bases; bases outside gene matches: 1. The CDR3 is 13 amino acids. CDR1 is LGHDT, CDR2 YNNKEL, per germline (reference sequence). CDR3 sequence (DNA): TGTGCCAGCAGCGACAGGGGAACAGATACGCAGTATTTT. Amino acids: CASSDRGTDTQYF.

The sample holds many counts of this clonotype. This chain uses TRBV20-1 with TRBJ2-3, with D possibly TRBD2 on 6 matching bases. The V end was cut by 3 bases, the J end by 2 bases, with 15 bases between. Germline CDR1 and CDR2: DFQATT and SNEGSKA (reference sequence). CDR3 length: 15 residues. This CDR3 is CSAREGVHFTDTQYF. CDR3 DNA: TGCAGTGCTAGGGAGGGAGTACATTTCACAGATACGCAGTATTTT.

This clonotype has ten or more counts. This chain connects TRBV6-1 to TRBJ2-3; D is perhaps TRBD2 (6 bases). V was cut by 5 bases and J by 2 bases, with 20 bases left in between. There are 17 residues in the CDR3. From germline, CDR1 is MNHNS and CDR2 SASEGT. CDR3 sequence: CASSQGPRGRFTDTQYF. CDR3 DNA: TGTGCCAGCAGTCAAGGCCCTCGGGGGAGATTCACAGATACGCAGTATTTT.

At least ten counts were recorded for this clonotype. The V call is TRBV2, the J call TRBJ1-2; 7 bases map to TRBD1. Per the germline V gene, CDR1 is SNHLY and CDR2 is FYNNEI. This CDR3 contains 13 residues. V was clipped by 5 bases and J by 8 bases; unmatched bases: 8. The CDR3 spells CASSPPMTGGYTF. CDR3 nucleotides: TGTGCCAGCAGTCCCCCAATGACAGGGGGCTACACCTTC.

The rearrangement uses TRBV6-1 and TRBJ1-1, with no clear D. CDR3 length equals 13 residues. Trimming took 6 bases from V and 4 from J, leaving 12 bases between them. Germline CDR1 MNHNS, CDR2 SASEGT. CDR3 DNA: TGTGCCAGCAGACGGCAGGAGAGCACTGAAGCTTTCTTT. Protein sequence: CASRRQESTEAFF.

To note about this clonotype: A much more abundant neighbour one base away suggests this may be a read error. The CDR3 DNA reads TGTGCCAGCAATTCCGGGGAGGTCACGGTTGAAAAACTGTTTTTT. Translation gives CASNSGEVTVEKLFF. V and J are TRBV6-5 and TRBJ1-4; D unclear. V lost 7 bases to trimming and J lost 7 bases, with 19 bases between them. CDR3 length: 15 amino acids. Looked up from germline, CDR1 is MNHEY and CDR2 is SVGAGI.

In this sample, this clonotype turned up a few times. V is TRBV2 and J is TRBJ2-3; no clear D. V was pared by 7 bases and J by 6 bases, with 17 bases between. This CDR3 contains 14 residues. Germline V CDR1 and CDR2: SNHLY, FYNNEI. The CDR3 reads CASINDPRTDTQYF. The CDR3 coding sequence is TGTGCCAGCATTAATGACCCTCGGACGGATACGCAGTATTTT.

This clonotype was recorded a few times. The chain couples TRBV5-1 to TRBJ1-1; unclear D gene. Trimming cost V 4 bases and J 0 bases, with 13 bases left between them. Germline V gives CDR1 SGHRS, CDR2 YFSETQ. The CDR3 loop spans 15 amino acids. The CDR3 nucleotides are TGCGCCAGCAGCAAACCGGGCCGAATGAACACTGAAGCTTTCTTT. It yields the protein CASSKPGRMNTEAFF.

A note on this clonotype: A clone one base away is much larger, so this may be a read error. The chain combines TRBV20-1 with TRBJ2-3, with D perhaps TRBD2 (5 bases). Per germline, CDR1 DFQATT and CDR2 SNEGSKA (reference sequence). The length of the CDR3 is 16 residues. The ends were cut back, 3 bases at V and 7 bases at J, with 23 bases in the middle. The CDR3 DNA reads TGCAGTGCTAGTCGTAGCGAGGGTTTGGCGCCGAATACGCAGTATTTT. Protein product: CSASRSEGLAPNTQYF.